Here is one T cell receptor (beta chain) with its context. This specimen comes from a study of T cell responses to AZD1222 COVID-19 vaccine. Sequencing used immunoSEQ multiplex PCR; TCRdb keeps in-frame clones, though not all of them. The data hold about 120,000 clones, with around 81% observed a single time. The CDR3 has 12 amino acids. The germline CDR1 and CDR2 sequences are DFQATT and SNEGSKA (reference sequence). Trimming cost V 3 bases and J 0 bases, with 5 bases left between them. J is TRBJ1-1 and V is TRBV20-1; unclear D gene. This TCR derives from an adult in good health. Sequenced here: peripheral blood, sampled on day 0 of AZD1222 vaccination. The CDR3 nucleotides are TGCAGTGCTAGTTTGGTGAACACTGAAGCTTTCTTT. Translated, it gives CSASLVNTEAFF.